Listed below are T cell receptor beta chains from one sample, sequenced in a study of blood T cell repertoires in COVID-19. Using immunoSEQ multiplex PCR, the repertoire was profiled, and TCRdb retains in-frame clones only, with some absent. Altogether roughly 50,000 clones are present, under 90% being singletons, with the ten largest covering 10% to 15%. Sequenced material: peripheral blood. The receptor set was obtained from a woman of 80 years or more with acute or convalescent COVID-19. The conserved cysteine and the conserved F or W are not part of the CDR3 here.

TRBJ2-1,TRBV19,ASSKTGYEQF
TRBJ1-2,TRBV13,ASSSKNRATYGYT
TRBJ2-2,TRBV5-1,ASSLREDLNGELF
TRBJ1-2,TRBV25-1,ASSEPRTGGLYGYT
TRBJ1-6,TRBV25-1,ASSEPGDSPLH
TRBJ1-2,TRBV4-1,ASSQKQGIIPYGYT
TRBJ1-6,TRBV5-1,ASSLGAGQYSPLH
TRBJ1-6,TRBV11-3,ASSLGATAYNSPLH
TRBJ1-4,TRBV18,ASSPSQRGEKLF
TRBJ2-1,TRBV9,ASSVEAGRDNEQF
TRBJ1-5,TRBV24-1,ATSDPQTGENSNQPQH
TRBJ1-2,TRBV10-2,ATSGWSAPNYGYT
TRBJ1-6,TRBV28,ASLLAGGGSPLH
TRBJ2-1,TRBV11-2,ASSLDAGAYNEQF
TRBJ2-3,TRBV30,AWVGNRDTQY
TRBJ1-2,TRBV12-5,ASGYGFYGYT
TRBJ1-2,TRBV5-6,ASSLDQGGYT
TRBJ2-5,TRBV18,ASSLRLSQETQY
TRBJ1-6,TRBV6-1,ASSETIQGNSPLH
TRBJ1-2,TRBV7-9,ASRGQGNYGYT
TRBJ2-2,TRBV3-1/TRBV3-2,ASSQVSARGELF
TRBJ1-1,TRBV3-1/TRBV3-2,ASSPQVTLNTEAF
TRBJ2-7,TRBV3-1/TRBV3-2,ASSQKTGLFTYEQY
TRBJ1-5,TRBV2,ASRQGGNQPQH
TRBJ2-7,TRBV19,ASRDRLGHEQY
TRBJ2-2,TRBV2,ASRKRASGGAGNTGELF
TRBJ2-3,TRBV2,ASRVSRRDTQY
TRBJ1-5,TRBV5-8,ASSLNVLSNQPQH
TRBJ1-5,TRBV29-1,SVSEGNQPQH
TRBJ2-7,TRBV2,ASRVNRGYEQY
TRBJ1-2,TRBV18,ASSPRTDYGYT
TRBJ2-1,TRBV15,ATSRDYGGAYNEQF